This T cell receptor beta chain was captured by sequencing in a study of T-cell memory formation after mild COVID-19. Study findings and constraints: Pre-infection memory harbored some responding clones, suggesting cross-reactive memory joined.

Trimming took 0 bases from V and 5 from J, leaving 15 bases between them. The CDR3 has 15 residues. CDR1 and CDR2 (germline): SGHRS, YFSETQ. With respect to this clonotype: Its specificity is unknown.

Via MiXCR, TCRdb re-called the 5' RACE reads, giving one row per CDR3 protein. The sample contains hundreds of thousands of distinct CDR3 sequences, approximately 18% of which appear only once. This TCR was sampled from an adult woman who had mild COVID-19 (a few samples of this study predate the infection). Cell type and time point are not known. Sequenced: PBMCs or a T cell subset sorted from them (not recorded which). The V and J genes are TRBV5-1 and TRBJ2-7; D may be TRBD2 (7 bases). The CDR3 is CASSLGDGGRNEQYF. The CDR3 nucleotides read TGCGCCAGCAGCTTGGGGGACGGGGGGCGAAACGAGCAGTACTTC.